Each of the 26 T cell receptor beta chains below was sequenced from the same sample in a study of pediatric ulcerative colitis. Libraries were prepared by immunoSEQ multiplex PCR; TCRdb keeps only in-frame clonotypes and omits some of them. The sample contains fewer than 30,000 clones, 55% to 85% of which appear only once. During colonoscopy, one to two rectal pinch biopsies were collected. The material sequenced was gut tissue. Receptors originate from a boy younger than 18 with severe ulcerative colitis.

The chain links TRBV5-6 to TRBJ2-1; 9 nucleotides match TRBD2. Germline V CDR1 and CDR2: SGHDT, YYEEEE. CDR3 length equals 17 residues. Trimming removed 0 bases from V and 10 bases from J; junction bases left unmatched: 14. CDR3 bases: TGTGCCAGCAGCTTGGGGGCAGGGGTAGCGGGAGCACGGGAGCAGTTCTTC. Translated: CASSLGAGVAGAREQFF.

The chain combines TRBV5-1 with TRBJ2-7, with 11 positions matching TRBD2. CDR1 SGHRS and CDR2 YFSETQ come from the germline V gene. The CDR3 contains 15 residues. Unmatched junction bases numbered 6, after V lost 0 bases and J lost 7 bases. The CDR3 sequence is CASSLGLAGIREQYF. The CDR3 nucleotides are TGCGCCAGCAGCTTGGGACTAGCGGGAATAAGGGAGCAGTACTTC.

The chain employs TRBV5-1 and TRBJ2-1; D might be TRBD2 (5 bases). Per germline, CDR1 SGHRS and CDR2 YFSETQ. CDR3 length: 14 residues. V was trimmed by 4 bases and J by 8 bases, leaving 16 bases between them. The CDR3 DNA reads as TGCGCCAGCAGCCTAGGACTGAAATGGGATGAGCAGTTCTTC. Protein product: CASSLGLKWDEQFF.

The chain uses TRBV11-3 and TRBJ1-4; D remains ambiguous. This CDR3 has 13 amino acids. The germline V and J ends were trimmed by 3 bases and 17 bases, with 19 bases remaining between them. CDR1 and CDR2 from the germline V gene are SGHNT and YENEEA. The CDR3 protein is CASSLLLNRVYFF. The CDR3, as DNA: TGTGCCAGCAGCTTGCTACTCAACCGGGTTTACTTTTTT.

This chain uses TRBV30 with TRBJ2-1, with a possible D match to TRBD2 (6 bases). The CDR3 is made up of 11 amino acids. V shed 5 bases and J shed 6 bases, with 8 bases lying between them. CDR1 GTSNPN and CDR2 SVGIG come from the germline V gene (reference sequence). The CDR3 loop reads CAWAGFNEQFF. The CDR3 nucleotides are TGTGCCTGGGCGGGGTTCAATGAGCAGTTCTTC.

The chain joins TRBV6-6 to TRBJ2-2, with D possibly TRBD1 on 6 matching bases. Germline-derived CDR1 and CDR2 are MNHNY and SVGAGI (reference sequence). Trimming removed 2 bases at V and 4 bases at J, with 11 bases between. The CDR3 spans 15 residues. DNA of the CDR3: TGTGCCAGCAGTTACGGACAGACGGGCACCGGGGAGCTGTTTTTT. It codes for CASSYGQTGTGELFF.

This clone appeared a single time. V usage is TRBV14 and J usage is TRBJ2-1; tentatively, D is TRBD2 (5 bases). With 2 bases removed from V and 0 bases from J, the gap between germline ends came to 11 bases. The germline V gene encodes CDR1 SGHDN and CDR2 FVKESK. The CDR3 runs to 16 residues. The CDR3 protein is CASSQRLEGSYNEQFF. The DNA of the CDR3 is TGTGCCAGCAGCCAAAGGCTAGAGGGCTCCTACAATGAGCAGTTCTTC.

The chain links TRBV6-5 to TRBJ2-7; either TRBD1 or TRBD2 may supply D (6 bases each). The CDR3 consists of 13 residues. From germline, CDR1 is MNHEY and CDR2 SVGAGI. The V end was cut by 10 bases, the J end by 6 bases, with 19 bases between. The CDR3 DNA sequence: TGTGCCACCAGAAGGGGGGCTTGGTCCGAGCAGTACTTC. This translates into CATRRGAWSEQYF.

As DNA, the CDR3 is TGTGCCAGCACCATAGGGGGGCTGAACACTGAAGCTTTCTTT. Translating gives CASTIGGLNTEAFF. This chain joins TRBV6-5 and TRBJ1-1, with D possibly matching TRBD1 (6 bases). The germline gives CDR1 MNHEY, CDR2 SVGAGI. The CDR3 is made up of 14 amino acids. Trimming pared 7 bases from V and 0 bases from J, leaving 12 bases between.

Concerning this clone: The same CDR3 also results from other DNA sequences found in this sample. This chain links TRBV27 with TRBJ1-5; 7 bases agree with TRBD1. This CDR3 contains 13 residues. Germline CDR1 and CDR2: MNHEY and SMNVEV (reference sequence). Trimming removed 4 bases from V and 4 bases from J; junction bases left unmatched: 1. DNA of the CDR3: TGTGCCAGCAGTTCAGGGGGGAATCAGCCCCAGCATTTT. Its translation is CASSSGGNQPQHF.

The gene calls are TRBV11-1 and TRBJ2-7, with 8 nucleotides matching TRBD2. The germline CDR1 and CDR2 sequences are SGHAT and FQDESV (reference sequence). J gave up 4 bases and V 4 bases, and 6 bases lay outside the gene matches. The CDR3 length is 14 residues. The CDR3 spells CASSYAGGSYEQYF. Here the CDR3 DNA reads TGTGCCAGCAGCTATGCGGGAGGCTCGTACGAGCAGTACTTC.

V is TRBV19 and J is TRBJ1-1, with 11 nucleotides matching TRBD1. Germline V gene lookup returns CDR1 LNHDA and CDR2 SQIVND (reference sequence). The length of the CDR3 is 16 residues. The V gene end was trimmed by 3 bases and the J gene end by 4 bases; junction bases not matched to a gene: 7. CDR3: CASSMNTGTGGTEAFF. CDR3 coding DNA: TGTGCCAGTAGTATGAACACTGGGACAGGGGGCACTGAAGCTTTCTTT.

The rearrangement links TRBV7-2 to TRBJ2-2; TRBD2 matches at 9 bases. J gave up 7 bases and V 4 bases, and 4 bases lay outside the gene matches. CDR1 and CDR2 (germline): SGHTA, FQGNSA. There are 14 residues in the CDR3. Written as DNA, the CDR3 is TGTGCCAGCAGCTCCGGGACTAGCTACGGGGAGCTGTTTTTT. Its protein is CASSSGTSYGELFF.

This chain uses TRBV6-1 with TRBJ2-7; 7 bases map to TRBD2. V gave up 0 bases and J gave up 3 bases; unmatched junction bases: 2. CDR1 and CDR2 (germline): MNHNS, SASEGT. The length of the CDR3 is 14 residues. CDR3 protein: CASSEAGGIYEQYF. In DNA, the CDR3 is TGTGCCAGCAGTGAAGCGGGAGGGATCTACGAGCAGTACTTC.

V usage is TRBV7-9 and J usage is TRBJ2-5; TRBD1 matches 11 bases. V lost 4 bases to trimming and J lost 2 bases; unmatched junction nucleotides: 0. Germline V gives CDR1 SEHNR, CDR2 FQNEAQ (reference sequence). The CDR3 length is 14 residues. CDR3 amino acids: CASSWDRGQETQYF. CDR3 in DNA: TGTGCCAGCAGCTGGGACAGGGGGCAAGAGACCCAGTACTTC.

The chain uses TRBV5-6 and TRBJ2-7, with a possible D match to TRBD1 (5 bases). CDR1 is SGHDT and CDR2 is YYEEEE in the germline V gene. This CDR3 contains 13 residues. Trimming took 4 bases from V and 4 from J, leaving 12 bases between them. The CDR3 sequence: CASSGWTTYEQYF. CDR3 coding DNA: TGTGCCAGCAGCGGGTGGACAACTTACGAGCAGTACTTC.

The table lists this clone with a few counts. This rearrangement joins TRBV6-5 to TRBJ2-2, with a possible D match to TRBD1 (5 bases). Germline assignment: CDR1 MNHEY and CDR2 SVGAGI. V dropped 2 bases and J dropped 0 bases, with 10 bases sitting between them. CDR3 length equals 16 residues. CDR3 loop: CASSYGAGANTGELFF. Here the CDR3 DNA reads TGTGCCAGCAGTTACGGGGCAGGAGCGAACACCGGGGAGCTGTTTTTT.

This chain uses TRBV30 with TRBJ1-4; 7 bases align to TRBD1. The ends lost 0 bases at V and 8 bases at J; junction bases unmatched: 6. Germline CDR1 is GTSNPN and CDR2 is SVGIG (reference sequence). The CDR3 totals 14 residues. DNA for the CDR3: TGTGCCTGGAGTGTGGCAGGGGGTTGGGAAAAACTGTTTTTT. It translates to CAWSVAGGWEKLFF.

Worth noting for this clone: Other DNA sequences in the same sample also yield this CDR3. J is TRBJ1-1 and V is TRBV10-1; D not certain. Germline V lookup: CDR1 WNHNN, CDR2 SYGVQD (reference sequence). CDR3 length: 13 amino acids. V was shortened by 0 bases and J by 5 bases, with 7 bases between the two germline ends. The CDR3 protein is CASSESRVTEAFF. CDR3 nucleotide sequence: TGCGCCAGCAGTGAGTCGCGGGTGACTGAAGCTTTCTTT.

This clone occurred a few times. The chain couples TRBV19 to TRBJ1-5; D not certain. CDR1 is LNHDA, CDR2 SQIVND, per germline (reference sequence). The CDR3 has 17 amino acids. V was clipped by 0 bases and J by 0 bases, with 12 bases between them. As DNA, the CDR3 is TGTGCCAGTAGTATAGAGGTTCGGGCGACTAGCAATCAGCCCCAGCATTTT. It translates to CASSIEVRATSNQPQHF.

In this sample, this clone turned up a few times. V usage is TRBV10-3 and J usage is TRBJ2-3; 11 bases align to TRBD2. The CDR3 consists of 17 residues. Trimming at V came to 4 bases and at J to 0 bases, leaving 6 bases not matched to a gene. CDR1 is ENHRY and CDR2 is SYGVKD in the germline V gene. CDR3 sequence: CAISGARLAGSTDTQYF. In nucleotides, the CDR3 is TGTGCCATCAGTGGCGCCCGACTAGCGGGAAGCACAGATACGCAGTATTTT.

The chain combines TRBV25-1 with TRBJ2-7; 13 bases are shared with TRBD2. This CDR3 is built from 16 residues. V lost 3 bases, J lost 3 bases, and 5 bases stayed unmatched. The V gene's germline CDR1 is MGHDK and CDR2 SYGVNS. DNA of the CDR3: TGTGCCAGCAGTGAGTCGGGACTAGCGGGATTCTACGAGCAGTACTTC. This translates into CASSESGLAGFYEQYF.

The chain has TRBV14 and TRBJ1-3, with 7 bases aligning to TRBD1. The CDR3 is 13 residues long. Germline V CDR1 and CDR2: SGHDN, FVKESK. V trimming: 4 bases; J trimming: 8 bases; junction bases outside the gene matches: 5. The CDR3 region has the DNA TGTGCCAGCAGCCGGGTCAGGGGGGACACCATATATTTT. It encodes CASSRVRGDTIYF.

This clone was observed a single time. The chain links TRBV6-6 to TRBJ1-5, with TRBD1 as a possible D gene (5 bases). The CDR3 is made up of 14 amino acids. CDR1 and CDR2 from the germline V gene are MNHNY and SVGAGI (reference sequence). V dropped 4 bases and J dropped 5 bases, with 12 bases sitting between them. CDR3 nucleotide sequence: TGTGCCAGCAGTTCCATACTGGGGGATCAGCCCCAGCATTTT. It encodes CASSSILGDQPQHF.

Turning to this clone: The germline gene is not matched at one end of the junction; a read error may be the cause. The CDR3 DNA sequence: TGTGCTAGCAGCTTAGTGGCCAGAGCCAAAAACATTCAGTACTTC. This gives the protein CASSLVARAKNIQYF. V is TRBV7-7 and J is TRBJ2-4; D not certain. CDR3 length equals 15 residues. The germline V gene has CDR1 SSHAT and CDR2 FNYEAQ (reference sequence).

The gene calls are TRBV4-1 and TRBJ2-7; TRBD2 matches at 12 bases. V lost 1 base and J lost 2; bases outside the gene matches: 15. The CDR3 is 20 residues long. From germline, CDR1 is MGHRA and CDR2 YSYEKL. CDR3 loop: CASSQVLGLAGVWGTYEQYF. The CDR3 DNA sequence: TGCGCCAGCAGCCAAGTGTTGGGACTAGCGGGTGTATGGGGAACCTACGAGCAGTACTTC.